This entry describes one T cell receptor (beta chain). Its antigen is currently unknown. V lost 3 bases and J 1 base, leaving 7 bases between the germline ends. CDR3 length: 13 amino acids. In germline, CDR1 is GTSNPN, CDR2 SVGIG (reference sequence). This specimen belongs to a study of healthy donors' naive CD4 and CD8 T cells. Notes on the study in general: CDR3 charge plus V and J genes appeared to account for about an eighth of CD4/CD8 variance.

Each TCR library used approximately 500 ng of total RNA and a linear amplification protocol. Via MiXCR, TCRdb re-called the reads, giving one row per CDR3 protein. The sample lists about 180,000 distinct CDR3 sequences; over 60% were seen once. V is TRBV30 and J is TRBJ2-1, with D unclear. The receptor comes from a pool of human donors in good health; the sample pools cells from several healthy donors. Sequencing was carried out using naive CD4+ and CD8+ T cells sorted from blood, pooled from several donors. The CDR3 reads CAWRGPSYNEQFF. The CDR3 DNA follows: TGTGCCTGGAGAGGCCCTTCCTACAATGAGCAGTTCTTC.